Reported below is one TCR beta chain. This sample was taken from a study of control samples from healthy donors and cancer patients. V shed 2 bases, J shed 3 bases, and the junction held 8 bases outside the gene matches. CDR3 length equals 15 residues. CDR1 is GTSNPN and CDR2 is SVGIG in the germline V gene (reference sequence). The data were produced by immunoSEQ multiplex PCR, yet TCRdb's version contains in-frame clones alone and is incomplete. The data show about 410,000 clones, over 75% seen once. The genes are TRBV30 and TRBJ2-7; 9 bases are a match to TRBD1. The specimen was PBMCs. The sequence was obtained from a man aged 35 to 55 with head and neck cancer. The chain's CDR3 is CAWSNRDRDFYEQYF. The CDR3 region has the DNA TGTGCCTGGAGTAACCGGGACAGGGACTTCTACGAGCAGTACTTC.